These 24 T cell receptor beta chains originate from one sample sequenced in a study of blood T cell repertoires in COVID-19. Assay: immunoSEQ multiplex PCR; the TCRdb copy retains only in-frame clones and omits some. The repertoire has more than 300,000 clones, less than 90% of them found once; the top ten carry approximately 5.4%. What was sequenced was PBMCs or T cells enriched from blood (not recorded which). These receptors were collected from a woman aged 45 to 65 who had recovered from COVID-19.

The chain is built from TRBV21-1 and TRBJ1-1. TRBV21-1 is shown as a pseudogene. This CDR3 has 18 amino acids. The CDR3 nucleotides read TGTGCCAGCAGCAAATTAGCGGAGAGGGGTAGTCTGAGTACTGAAGCTTTCTTT. Translation gives CASSKLAERGSLSTEAFF.

J is TRBJ1-6 and V is TRBV5-4; 9 bases map to TRBD1. Germline CDR1 reads SGHNT; CDR2 reads YYREEE (reference sequence). This CDR3 is 13 amino acids long. V lost 3 bases and J lost 9; bases outside the gene matches: 1. The CDR3 spells CASSSTGGSPLHF. CDR3 nucleotides: TGTGCCAGCAGCTCGACAGGGGGTTCACCCCTCCACTTT.

This rearrangement joins TRBV25-1 to TRBJ1-3, with a possible D match to TRBD1 (6 bases). Between the trimmed V and J ends, which lost 5 bases and 0 bases, there was a span of 14 bases. The V gene's germline CDR1 is MGHDK and CDR2 SYGVNS. CDR3 length equals 16 residues. CDR3 coding DNA: TGTGCCAGCAGTTTGACTCACAGGGACTCTGGAAACACCATATATTTT. This translates into CASSLTHRDSGNTIYF.

The CDR3 protein is CASSSGQGPQSSGANVLTF. CDR3 in DNA: TGTGCCAGCAGCTCCGGACAGGGCCCTCAGAGCTCTGGGGCCAACGTCCTGACTTTC. J is TRBJ2-6 and V is TRBV11-3, with 8 bases matching TRBD1. V trimming: 4 bases; J trimming: 0 bases; junction bases outside the gene matches: 11. This CDR3 contains 19 residues. CDR1 and CDR2 (germline): SGHNT, YENEEA.

J is TRBJ2-1 and V is TRBV2, with TRBD2 matching over 9 bases. V trimming: 3 bases; J trimming: 8 bases; junction bases outside the gene matches: 17. Per the germline V gene, CDR1 is SNHLY and CDR2 is FYNNEI. The CDR3 runs 18 residues. The CDR3 sequence: CASSEFPPDASGVDEQFF. The CDR3 DNA is TGTGCCAGCAGTGAGTTCCCCCCCGATGCTAGCGGGGTTGATGAGCAGTTCTTC. Complete variable domain (other parts from reference TRBV2 and TRBJ2-1): EPEVTQTPSHQVTQMGQEVILRCVPISNHLYFYWYRQILGQKVEFLVSFYNNEISEKSEIFDDQFSVERPDGSNFTLKIRSTKLEDSAMYFCASSEFPPDASGVDEQFFGPGTRLTVL.

V is TRBV9 and J is TRBJ1-4, with unresolved D. Germline V CDR1 and CDR2: SGDLS, YYNGEE. CDR3 length: 13 amino acids. The V gene lost 4 bases and the J gene lost 3 bases, with 7 bases spanning the gap. CDR3 amino acids: CASSRFSNEKLFF. DNA of the CDR3: TGTGCCAGCAGCCGTTTCTCTAATGAAAAACTGTTTTTT.

The chain has TRBV7-9 and TRBJ2-3; 13 bases are shared with TRBD2. The CDR3 consists of 18 residues. With 5 bases clipped from V and 0 bases from J, the junction kept 8 bases outside the gene matches. Germline V lookup: CDR1 SEHNR, CDR2 FQNEAQ (reference sequence). CDR3 loop: CASSPRTSGSRSTDTQYF. The CDR3 DNA reads as TGTGCCAGCAGCCCCCGGACTAGCGGGAGCCGTAGCACAGATACGCAGTATTTT.

The chain combines TRBV10-2 with TRBJ2-1; 7 positions match TRBD1. This CDR3 contains 13 residues. The trim removed 8 bases at V and 5 bases at J, leaving 6 bases unmatched. Germline loops: CDR1 WSHSY, CDR2 SAAADI. The CDR3 nucleotides read TGCGCCAGCGAAGGACAGGAAAACAATGAGCAGTTCTTC. The encoded protein is CASEGQENNEQFF.

The CDR3, as DNA: TGCAGCGTTGGAGAGAGGAGTTCACCCCTCCACTTT. Its translation: CSVGERSSPLHF. This chain links TRBV29-1 with TRBJ1-6, with D unclear. The CDR3 has 12 amino acids. The V end was cut by 4 bases, the J end by 9 bases, with 10 bases between. The germline gives CDR1 SQVTM, CDR2 ANQGSEA.

CDR3 sequence: CSVAWTGFATEAFF. CDR3 in DNA: TGCAGCGTTGCATGGACAGGGTTTGCGACTGAAGCTTTCTTT. The chain couples TRBV29-1 to TRBJ1-1; 8 bases map to TRBD1. V was pared by 4 bases and J by 5 bases, with 9 bases of the junction left unmatched. The CDR3 covers 14 residues. Germline CDR1 is SQVTM and CDR2 is ANQGSEA. Full variable domain (rest looked up from reference TRBV29-1 and TRBJ1-1): SAVISQKPSRDICQRGTSLTIQCQVDSQVTMMFWYRQQPGQSLTLIATANQGSEATYESGFVIDKFPISRPNLTFSTLTVSNMSPEDSSIYLCSVAWTGFATEAFFGQGTRLTVV.

J is TRBJ1-2 and V is TRBV5-5; the D is unclear. Trimming took off 3 bases at V and 8 bases at J, with 11 bases between the two ends. Germline assignment: CDR1 SGHKS and CDR2 YYEKEE (reference sequence). CDR3 size: 12 residues. The CDR3 coding sequence is TGTGCCAGCAGCTCTAACATGGGCGGCTACACCTTC. It specifies CASSSNMGGYTF. Supplemented by reference TRBV5-5 and TRBJ1-2, the full variable domain reads DAGVTQSPTHLIKTRGQQVTLRCSPISGHKSVSWYQQVLGQGPQFIFQYYEKEERGRGNFPDRFSARQFPNYSSELNVNALLLGDSALYLCASSSNMGGYTFGSGTRLTVV.

V and J are TRBV7-2 and TRBJ1-4; 8 bases align to TRBD1. Germline assignment: CDR1 SGHTA and CDR2 FQGNSA. Unmatched junction bases numbered 7, after V lost 3 bases and J lost 10 bases. CDR3 length equals 14 residues. This chain's CDR3 is CASSLDRARGKLFF. CDR3 DNA sequence: TGTGCCAGCAGCTTGGACAGGGCGAGGGGAAAACTGTTTTTT.

The chain links TRBV10-3 to TRBJ1-1; D is undetermined. V shed 8 bases and J shed 1 base, with 11 bases lying between them. The CDR3 contains 13 residues. The germline gives CDR1 ENHRY, CDR2 SYGVKD. The CDR3 DNA reads TGTGCCATCGCTTCGGAGGGGAACACTGAAGCTTTCTTT. This sequence encodes CAIASEGNTEAFF.

J is TRBJ1-1 and V is TRBV14; D is ambiguous. The CDR3 runs 14 residues. The V end was cut by 2 bases, the J end by 3 bases, with 10 bases between. Germline values: CDR1 SGHDN, CDR2 FVKESK. CDR3 in DNA: TGTGCCAGCAGCCAAAGGCGACTGCACACTGAAGCTTTCTTT. Translated, it gives CASSQRRLHTEAFF.

The CDR3 region has the DNA TGTGCCAGCAGCTCTTGGCGGGGTGCCTCTGGAAACACCATATATTTT. Translated, it gives CASSSWRGASGNTIYF. The chain uses TRBV7-9 and TRBJ1-3; the D is unclear. V lost 4 bases, J lost 0 bases, and 13 bases lay in between. The CDR3 is 16 residues long. Germline values: CDR1 SEHNR, CDR2 FQNEAQ (reference sequence). Looking up the rest from reference TRBV7-9 and TRBJ1-3 gives the full variable domain: DTGVSQNPRHKITKRGQNVTFRCDPISEHNRLYWYRQTLGQGPEFLTYFQNEAQLEKSRLLSDRFSAERPKGSFSTLEIQRTEQGDSAMYLCASSSWRGASGNTIYFGEGSWLTVV.

The chain links TRBV14 to TRBJ1-1, with a weak D call TRBD1 (5 bases). This CDR3 has 15 residues. From germline, CDR1 is SGHDN and CDR2 FVKESK. V was cut by 4 bases and J by 1 base, with 13 bases left in between. The CDR3: CASSRQGITNTEAFF. The CDR3 DNA follows: TGTGCCAGCAGCCGTCAGGGAATTACGAACACTGAAGCTTTCTTT.

A single count supports this clone. Here the CDR3 reads CAWSGGGYGYTF. CDR3 coding DNA: TGTGCCTGGAGTGGGGGGGGCTATGGCTACACCTTC. This rearrangement joins TRBV30 to TRBJ1-2, with D perhaps TRBD1 (5 bases). This CDR3 spans 12 amino acids. Trimming removed 1 base from V and 4 bases from J, with 7 bases in between. The germline V gene has CDR1 GTSNPN and CDR2 SVGIG (reference sequence).

The chain couples TRBV5-1 to TRBJ1-1, with no clear D. From germline, CDR1 is SGHRS and CDR2 YFSETQ. CDR3 length: 13 amino acids. The V and J ends lost 5 bases and 1 base respectively, with 9 bases between them. The CDR3, as DNA: TGCGCCAGCAGGCAGGAAAGGAACACTGAAGCTTTCTTT. Residues: CASRQERNTEAFF.

V usage is TRBV4-1 and J usage is TRBJ2-1; possibly TRBD1 for D (5 bases). There are 16 residues in the CDR3. V lost 0 bases and J lost 3, with 12 bases in between. The germline V gene has CDR1 MGHRA and CDR2 YSYEKL. The CDR3 DNA reads TGCGCCAGCAGCCAAGAGGGGCTTATCGACTACAATGAGCAGTTCTTC. Translated: CASSQEGLIDYNEQFF.

This chain joins TRBV13 and TRBJ1-1, with 8 positions matching TRBD1. The CDR3 length is 15 residues. CDR1 is PRHDT and CDR2 is FYEKMQ in the germline V gene (reference sequence). With V trimmed by 0 bases and J by 5 bases, 5 bases remained unmatched. CDR3 bases: TGTGCCAGCAGCTTAGGCTGGGGGGACAGGACTGAAGCTTTCTTT. Translated: CASSLGWGDRTEAFF.

This clone occurred once. The rearrangement uses TRBV7-8 and TRBJ2-7; 11 nucleotides agree with TRBD2. From germline, CDR1 is SGHVS and CDR2 FQNEAQ. The CDR3 spans 16 residues. J lost 4 bases, V lost 2 bases, and 7 bases had no gene match. The CDR3, as DNA: TGTGCCAGCAGCTTATTTCTAGCGGGAGGAGGATACGAGCAGTACTTC. This sequence encodes CASSLFLAGGGYEQYF.

Here the CDR3 reads CASSIGTLGETQYF. In DNA, the CDR3 is TGCGCCAGCAGCATCGGGACTTTGGGAGAGACCCAGTACTTC. The genes are TRBV10-1 and TRBJ2-5, with a weak D call TRBD2 (6 bases). Trimming took 6 bases from V and 4 from J, leaving 15 bases between them. Germline loops: CDR1 WNHNN, CDR2 SYGVQD (reference sequence). The CDR3 length is 14 residues.

V gene TRBV30 combines with J gene TRBJ2-2; tentatively, D is TRBD2 (6 bases). The CDR3 extends over 14 amino acids. Germline V gene data show CDR1 as GTSNPN and CDR2 as SVGIG (reference sequence). V was shortened by 6 bases and J by 6 bases, with 17 bases between the two germline ends. DNA of the CDR3: TGTGCCTGTGGGGGGAGCCACCCCCCCGGGGAGCTGTTTTTT. Protein: CACGGSHPPGELFF.

The count of this clone is one. The rearrangement uses TRBV30 and TRBJ1-1; D perhaps matches TRBD1 (5 bases). The V and J ends lost 4 bases and 1 base respectively, with 7 bases between them. Germline-derived CDR1 and CDR2 are GTSNPN and SVGIG (reference sequence). The length of the CDR3 is 12 residues. The CDR3 loop is CAWTDRNTEAFF. As DNA, the CDR3 is TGTGCCTGGACAGACAGGAACACTGAAGCTTTCTTT.